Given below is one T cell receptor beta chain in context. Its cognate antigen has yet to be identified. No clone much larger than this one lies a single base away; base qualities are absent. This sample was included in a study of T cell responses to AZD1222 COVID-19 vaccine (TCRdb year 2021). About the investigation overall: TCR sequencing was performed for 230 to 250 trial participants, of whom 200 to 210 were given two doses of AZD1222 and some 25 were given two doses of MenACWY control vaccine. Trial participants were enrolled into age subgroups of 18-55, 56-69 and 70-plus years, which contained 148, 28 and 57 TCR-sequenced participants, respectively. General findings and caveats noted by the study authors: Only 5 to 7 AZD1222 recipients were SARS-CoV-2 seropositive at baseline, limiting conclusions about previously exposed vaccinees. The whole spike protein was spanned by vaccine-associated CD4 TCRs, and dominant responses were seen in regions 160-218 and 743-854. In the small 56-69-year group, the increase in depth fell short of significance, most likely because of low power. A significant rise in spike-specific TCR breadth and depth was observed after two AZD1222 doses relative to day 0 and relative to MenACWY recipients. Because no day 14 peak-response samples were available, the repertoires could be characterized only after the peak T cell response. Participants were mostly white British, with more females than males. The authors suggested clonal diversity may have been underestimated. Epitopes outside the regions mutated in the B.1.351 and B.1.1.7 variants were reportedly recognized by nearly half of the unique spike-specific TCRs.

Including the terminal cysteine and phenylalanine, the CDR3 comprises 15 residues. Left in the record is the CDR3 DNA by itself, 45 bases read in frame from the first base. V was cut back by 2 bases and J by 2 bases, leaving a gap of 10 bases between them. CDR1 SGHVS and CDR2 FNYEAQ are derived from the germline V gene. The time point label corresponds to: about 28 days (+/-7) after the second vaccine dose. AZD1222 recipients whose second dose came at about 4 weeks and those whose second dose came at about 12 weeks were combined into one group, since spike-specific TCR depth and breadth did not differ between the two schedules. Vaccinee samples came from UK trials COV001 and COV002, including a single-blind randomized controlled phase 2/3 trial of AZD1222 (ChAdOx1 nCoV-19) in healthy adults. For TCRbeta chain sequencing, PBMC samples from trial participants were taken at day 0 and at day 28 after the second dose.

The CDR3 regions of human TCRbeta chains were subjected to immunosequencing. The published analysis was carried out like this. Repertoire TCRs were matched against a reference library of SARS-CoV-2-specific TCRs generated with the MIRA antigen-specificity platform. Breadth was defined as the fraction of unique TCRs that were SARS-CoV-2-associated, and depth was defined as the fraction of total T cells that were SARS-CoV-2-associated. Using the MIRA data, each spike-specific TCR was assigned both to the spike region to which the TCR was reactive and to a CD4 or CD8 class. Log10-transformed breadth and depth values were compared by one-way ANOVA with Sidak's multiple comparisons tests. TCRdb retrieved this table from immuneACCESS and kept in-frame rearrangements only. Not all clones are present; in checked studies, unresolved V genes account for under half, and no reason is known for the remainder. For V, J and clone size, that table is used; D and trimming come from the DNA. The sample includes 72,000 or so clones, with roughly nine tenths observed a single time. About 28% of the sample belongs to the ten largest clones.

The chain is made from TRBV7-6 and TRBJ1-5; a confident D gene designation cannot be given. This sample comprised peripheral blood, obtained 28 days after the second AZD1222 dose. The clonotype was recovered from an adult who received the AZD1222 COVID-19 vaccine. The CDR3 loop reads CASSLFPGGNQPQHF. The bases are TGTGCCAGCAGCTTATTTCCGGGAGGCAATCAGCCCCAGCATTTT. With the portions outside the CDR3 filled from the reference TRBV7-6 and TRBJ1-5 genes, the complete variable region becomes GAGVSQSPRYKVTKRGQDVALRCDPISGHVSLYWYRQALGQGPEFLTYFNYEAQQDKSGLPNDRFSAERPEGSISTLTIQRTEQRDSAMYRCASSLFPGGNQPQHFGDGTRLSIL.